The clone carrying this T cell receptor (beta chain) was seen only a few times. Its antigen is undetermined. Library preparation for TCR beta used quantitative 5'-RACE with molecular barcodes. TCRdb reanalysed the 5' RACE reads using MiXCR and keeps one entry per CDR3 protein. The sample has around 91,000 distinct CDR3 sequences, about 9% seen once; the top ten hold 30% to 35%. The data belong to a study of CD8 T cells in ankylosing spondylitis. Study results and caveats: What seemed typical of ankylosing spondylitis blood was a TCR beta motif built from roughly eight highly homologous variants.

The CDR3 is 15 residues long. CDR1 and CDR2 from the germline V gene are SEHNR and FQNEAQ (reference sequence). The ends were cut back, 1 base at V and 8 bases at J, with 17 bases in the middle. The specimen sequenced was blood, either unsorted or a sorted T cell fraction (not recorded which). This TCR was recovered from a male donor with ankylosing spondylitis. The J gene is TRBJ1-2, the V gene TRBV7-9; the D gene is possibly TRBD1 (5 bases). The CDR3: CASSLGQPSSGGYTF. The CDR3 nucleotides read TGTGCCAGCAGCTTAGGACAGCCGTCTTCAGGCGGCTACACCTTC.